The present TCR beta chain was sequenced within a study of blood T cell repertoires in COVID-19 (dated by TCRdb to 2018 to 2021). For the study in its entirety: Collaborator samples came from the United States, Italy and Spain and covered acute and convalescent phases of COVID-19. Nearly every sample came with metadata listing a de-identified subject ID, COVID-19 status, age in years and sex. Samples came from the ongoing ImmuneRACE study (first 160 participants) plus 1,254 subjects from 6 global collaborators. The prospective study material was composed of cDNA or gDNA derived from T cells, B-cell-depleted T cells, or PBMCs. The dataset comprised deeply sampled blood TCRbeta repertoires from subjects exposed to, actively infected with, or recovered from COVID-19. Where HLA class I and class II types were available, the types were taken from metadata supplied by the sample provider, not from assay-based typing. A freely available public database, intended as a resource for researchers studying the immune response to SARS-CoV-2, is where the repertoires were released. The research as a whole found: How much clinical and demographic metadata was included differed by source and by participant, and the metadata was provided uncurated.

Its CDR3 holds 14 amino acids, cysteine through phenylalanine. The CDR3 DNA has 42 bases and is translated from base 1. CDR1 and CDR2, per the germline V gene (reference sequence), are MNHEY and SMNVEV. The trim is 7 bases for V and 4 bases for J, with a gap of 16 bases between the germline ends. Turning to this clone: It has no known antigen specificity. The sample holds no much larger clone one base away, and base qualities are not on file.

TCRbeta CDR3 regions were amplified from genomic DNA by means of the immunoSEQ Assay, a bias-controlled multiplex PCR. The authors processed their data as follows. Within the assay, amplification of reference gene primers was used to estimate how many nucleated cells each sample contained. To quantify the absolute abundance of each unique TCRbeta CDR3 rearrangement, sequence reads were collapsed and filtered. For each sample, productive Simpson clonality was calculated as the square root of Simpson's diversity index over productive rearrangements. Drawn from immuneACCESS, this table holds only the in-frame rearrangements with V and J called that TCRdb kept. Clones are partly lost; checked studies trace under half to an unresolved V gene and leave the rest unexplained. V and J calls and clone size are given by that table; D and trimming were obtained from the DNA. Across this sample there are roughly 150,000 clones, with roughly 90% seen only once. The ten largest clonotypes hold roughly 4% of the sample.

In the prospective study, participants were about 18 to 100 years old, resided in fewer than 25 geographic areas of the United States, and were enrolled through a virtual design. Cohort assignment in the prospective study relied on participant-reported clinical history from a screening survey and a study questionnaire. Exposed participants had been in contact, within 2 weeks of entering the study, with a person who had a PCR-confirmed or clinician-diagnosed case of COVID-19. Each participant in the prospective study had whole blood, serum and a nasopharyngeal or oropharyngeal swab collected by mobile phlebotomists. Additional blood draws and questionnaires over an approximately two-month period could optionally be provided by prospective study participants. Before DNA extraction, prospective study blood samples were shipped either frozen or at room temperature.

The sequence derives from a woman aged 40 to 50 who had been exposed to COVID-19. The sequencing sample was made of PBMCs or T cells enriched from blood (not recorded which). This sequence uses TRBV27 and TRBJ1-2; the D gene identity is not certain. The encoded CDR3 is CASTPLSRGYGYTF. The nucleotides are TGTGCCAGCACTCCCCTCTCGCGTGGCTATGGCTACACCTTC.